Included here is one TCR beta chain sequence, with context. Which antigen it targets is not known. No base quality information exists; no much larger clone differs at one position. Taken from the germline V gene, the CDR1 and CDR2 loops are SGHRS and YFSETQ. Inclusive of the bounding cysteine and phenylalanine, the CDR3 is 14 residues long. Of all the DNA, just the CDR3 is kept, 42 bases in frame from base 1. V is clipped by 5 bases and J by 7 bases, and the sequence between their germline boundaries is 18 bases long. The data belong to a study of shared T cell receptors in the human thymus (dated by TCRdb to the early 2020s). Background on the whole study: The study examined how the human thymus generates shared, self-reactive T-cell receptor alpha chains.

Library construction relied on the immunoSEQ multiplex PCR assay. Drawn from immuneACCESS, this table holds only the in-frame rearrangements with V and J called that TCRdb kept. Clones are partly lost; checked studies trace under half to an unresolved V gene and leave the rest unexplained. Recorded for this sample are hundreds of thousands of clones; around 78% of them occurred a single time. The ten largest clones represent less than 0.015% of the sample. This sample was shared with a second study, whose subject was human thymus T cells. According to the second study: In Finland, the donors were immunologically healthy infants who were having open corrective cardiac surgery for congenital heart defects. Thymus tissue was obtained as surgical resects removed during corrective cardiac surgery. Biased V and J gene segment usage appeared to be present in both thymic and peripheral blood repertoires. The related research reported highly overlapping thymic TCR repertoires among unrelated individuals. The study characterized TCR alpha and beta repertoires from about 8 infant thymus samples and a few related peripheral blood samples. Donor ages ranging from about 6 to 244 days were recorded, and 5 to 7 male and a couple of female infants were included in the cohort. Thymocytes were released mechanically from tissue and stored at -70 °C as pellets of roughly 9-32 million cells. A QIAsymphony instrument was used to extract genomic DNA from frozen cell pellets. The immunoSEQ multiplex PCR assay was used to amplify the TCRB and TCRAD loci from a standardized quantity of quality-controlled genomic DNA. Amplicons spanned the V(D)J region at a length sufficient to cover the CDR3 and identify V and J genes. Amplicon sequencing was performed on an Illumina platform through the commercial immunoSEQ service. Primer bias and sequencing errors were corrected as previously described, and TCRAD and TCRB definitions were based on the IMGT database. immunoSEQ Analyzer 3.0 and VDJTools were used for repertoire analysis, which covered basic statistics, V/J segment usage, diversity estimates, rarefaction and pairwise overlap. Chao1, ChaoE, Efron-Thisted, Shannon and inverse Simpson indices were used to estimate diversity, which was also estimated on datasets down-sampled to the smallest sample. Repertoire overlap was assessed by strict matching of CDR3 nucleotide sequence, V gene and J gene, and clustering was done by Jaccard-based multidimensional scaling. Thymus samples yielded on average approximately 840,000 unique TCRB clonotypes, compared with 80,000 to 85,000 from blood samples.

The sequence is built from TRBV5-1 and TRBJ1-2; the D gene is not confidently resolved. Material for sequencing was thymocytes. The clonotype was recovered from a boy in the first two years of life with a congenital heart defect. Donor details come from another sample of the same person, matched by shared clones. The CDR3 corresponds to CASRPPSEGSGYTF. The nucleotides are TGCGCCAGCAGACCTCCCTCGGAGGGTTCTGGCTACACCTTC. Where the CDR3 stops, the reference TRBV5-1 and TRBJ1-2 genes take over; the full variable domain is KAGVTQTPRYLIKTRGQQVTLSCSPISGHRSVSWYQQTPGQGLQFLFEYFSETQRNKGNFPGRFSGRQFSNSRSEMNVSTLELGDSALYLCASRPPSEGSGYTFGSGTRLTVV.